This passage covers 27 T cell receptor beta chains from one sample sequenced in a study of T cell responses to AZD1222 COVID-19 vaccine. Assay used: immunoSEQ multiplex PCR; TCRdb lists only in-frame clones, some missing. The data show about 120,000 clones, around 90% seen once. The sample here was peripheral blood, taken on day 0 of AZD1222 vaccination. All receptors come from an adult in good health.

V and J are TRBV7-6 and TRBJ1-6; 8 bases match TRBD1. CDR1 is SGHVS, CDR2 FNYEAQ, per germline. V trimming: 1 base; J trimming: 8 bases; junction bases outside the gene matches: 4. The CDR3 totals 15 residues. CDR3 DNA: TGTGCCAGCAGCTTAGAGGTGGACAGGGATTCACCCCTCCACTTT. Its translation: CASSLEVDRDSPLHF.

This clone was counted once. The V and J genes are TRBV19 and TRBJ1-1; D may be TRBD1 (5 bases). The CDR3 has 14 amino acids. Trimming took off 5 bases at V and 1 base at J, with 11 bases between the two ends. CDR1 is LNHDA, CDR2 SQIVND, per germline (reference sequence). CDR3 in DNA: TGTGCCAGTAGTCCACAGGTGGGGAACACTGAAGCTTTCTTT. It is translated as CASSPQVGNTEAFF.

This clone was detected only once. This chain uses TRBV24-1 with TRBJ2-2; 8 bases agree with TRBD1. V was pared by 0 bases and J by 4 bases, with 9 bases of the junction left unmatched. CDR1 and CDR2 (germline): KGHDR, SFDVKD. This CDR3 is built from 18 residues. The CDR3 protein is CATSDLRQGAAGTGELFF. The CDR3 nucleotides are TGTGCCACCAGTGATTTGAGGCAGGGGGCAGCGGGCACCGGGGAGCTGTTTTTT.

The chain's CDR3 is CASSLVEGRRTDTQYF. The CDR3 region has the DNA TGTGCCAGCAGCTTGGTGGAGGGCCGACGCACAGATACGCAGTATTTT. This chain links TRBV5-6 with TRBJ2-3; maybe TRBD2 (6 bases). Germline values: CDR1 SGHDT, CDR2 YYEEEE. V lost 0 bases and J 1 base, leaving 12 bases between the germline ends. The CDR3 contains 16 residues.

V and J are TRBV30 and TRBJ1-3; unclear D gene. V lost 2 bases, J lost 0 bases, and 5 bases lay in between. CDR1 is GTSNPN, CDR2 SVGIG, per germline (reference sequence). The CDR3 loop spans 13 amino acids. DNA of the CDR3: TGTGCCTGGAGTACAGACTCTGGAAACACCATATATTTT. This codes for CAWSTDSGNTIYF.

The chain recombines TRBV11-3 with TRBJ1-2; 7 bases fit TRBD1. The germline gives CDR1 SGHNT, CDR2 YENEEA. V shed 6 bases, J shed 8 bases, and the junction held 6 bases outside the gene matches. The CDR3 loop spans 12 amino acids. The chain's CDR3 is CASSSTGAGYTF. In DNA form, the CDR3 reads TGTGCCAGCAGTTCCACAGGGGCCGGCTACACCTTC.

The chain is built from TRBV7-9 and TRBJ2-7; 10 positions agree with TRBD1. The CDR3 loop spans 18 amino acids. V gave up 5 bases and J gave up 1 base; unmatched junction bases: 14. Germline values: CDR1 SEHNR, CDR2 FQNEAQ (reference sequence). CDR3 nucleotide sequence: TGTGCCAGCAGCGCTCTGACAGGGGGCCCCATTAAGTCCTACGAGCAGTACTTC. This codes for CASSALTGGPIKSYEQYF.

The chain employs TRBV29-1 and TRBJ1-2; D is perhaps TRBD1 (5 bases). Per the germline V gene, CDR1 is SQVTM and CDR2 is ANQGSEA. V was cut by 4 bases and J by 3 bases, with 9 bases left in between. This CDR3 contains 12 residues. In nucleotides, the CDR3 is TGCAGCGTTGGAGGGACCGACTATGGCTACACCTTC. It codes for CSVGGTDYGYTF. Full variable domain (rest looked up from reference TRBV29-1 and TRBJ1-2): SAVISQKPSRDICQRGTSLTIQCQVDSQVTMMFWYRQQPGQSLTLIATANQGSEATYESGFVIDKFPISRPNLTFSTLTVSNMSPEDSSIYLCSVGGTDYGYTFGSGTRLTVV.

This clone was picked up one time. This CDR3 is CASSDSSGQFTDTQYF. The CDR3 DNA reads as TGTGCCAGCAGTGACTCCTCCGGACAGTTCACAGATACGCAGTATTTT. The chain recombines TRBV6-4 with TRBJ2-3; D may be TRBD1 (6 bases). V was clipped by 0 bases and J by 2 bases, with 12 bases between them. The CDR3 contains 16 residues. Germline CDR1 is MRHNA and CDR2 is SNTAGT.

This chain joins TRBV4-1 and TRBJ2-7, with 7 bases identical to TRBD1. The germline gives CDR1 MGHRA, CDR2 YSYEKL. CDR3 length: 14 residues. Unmatched junction bases numbered 5, after V lost 4 bases and J lost 2 bases. The CDR3 region has the DNA TGCGCCAGCAGCCCACGACAGGGTCCCTACGAGCAGTACTTC. Translating gives CASSPRQGPYEQYF.

V usage is TRBV4-2 and J usage is TRBJ2-1, with 10 bases lining up with TRBD2. The CDR3 has 15 residues. Germline values: CDR1 LGHNA, CDR2 YNFKEQ. V dropped 8 bases and J dropped 8; count of bases not matched to a gene: 12. Here the CDR3 DNA reads TGTGCCAGCCAAGTAAGCGGGAGGGGAAAGTATGAGCAGTTCTTC. This codes for CASQVSGRGKYEQFF.

V is TRBV7-2 and J is TRBJ2-1; perhaps TRBD2 as D (6 bases). This CDR3 has 15 amino acids. Germline V gene data show CDR1 as SGHTA and CDR2 as FQGNSA. With 4 bases removed from V and 6 bases from J, the gap between germline ends came to 16 bases. In DNA, the CDR3 is TGTGCCAGCAGCTCGAGCGGGCCGGGCCCCAATGAGCAGTTCTTC. Translation: CASSSSGPGPNEQFF.

This clone has only one observation. This sample also contains other DNA sequences that code for the same CDR3. The V and J genes are TRBV27 and TRBJ2-1; no definite D call. The V gene's germline CDR1 is MNHEY and CDR2 SMNVEV (reference sequence). V gave up 2 bases and J gave up 0 bases, with 8 bases separating them. The CDR3 totals 15 residues. CDR3 DNA: TGTGCCAGCAGTTTAGGAGCCTCCTCCTACAATGAGCAGTTCTTC. It encodes CASSLGASSYNEQFF.

This clone was recorded once. CDR3 DNA: TGCGCCAGCAGCTTGTTTAGCGGGAGCGAGGAGACCCAGTACTTC. Protein sequence: CASSLFSGSEETQYF. The chain combines TRBV5-1 with TRBJ2-5; 9 bases match TRBD2. Germline-derived CDR1 and CDR2 are SGHRS and YFSETQ. This CDR3 is 15 amino acids long. V was pared by 1 base and J by 5 bases, with 6 bases of the junction left unmatched.

This clone appeared a few times. The J gene is TRBJ2-7, the V gene TRBV7-9; tentatively, D is TRBD1 (5 bases). The germline V and J ends were trimmed by 5 bases and 0 bases, with 11 bases remaining between them. Germline loops: CDR1 SEHNR, CDR2 FQNEAQ (reference sequence). The CDR3 sequence is 14 residues long. The CDR3 bases are TGTGCCAGCAGCGGGCCGGACACCTCCTACGAGCAGTACTTC. This encodes CASSGPDTSYEQYF.

The V and J genes are TRBV7-2 and TRBJ2-5; D might be TRBD2 (6 bases). There are 15 residues in the CDR3. Germline-derived CDR1 and CDR2 are SGHTA and FQGNSA. Trimming shortened V by 3 bases and J by 1 base, and 12 bases separated the two germline ends. The CDR3 region has the DNA TGTGCCAGCAGCTTTGGGCGGGGCCTCCAAGAGACCCAGTACTTC. The encoded protein is CASSFGRGLQETQYF.

This chain joins TRBV7-9 and TRBJ1-1; TRBD1 matches at 8 bases. The CDR3 has 13 amino acids. J lost 3 bases, V lost 5 bases, and 2 bases had no gene match. Per germline, CDR1 SEHNR and CDR2 FQNEAQ (reference sequence). CDR3 sequence: CASSGQGDTEAFF. CDR3 nucleotide sequence: TGTGCCAGCAGCGGACAGGGAGACACTGAAGCTTTCTTT. Using reference TRBV7-9 and TRBJ1-1 for the parts outside the CDR3, the full variable domain is DTGVSQNPRHKITKRGQNVTFRCDPISEHNRLYWYRQTLGQGPEFLTYFQNEAQLEKSRLLSDRFSAERPKGSFSTLEIQRTEQGDSAMYLCASSGQGDTEAFFGQGTRLTVV.

This chain connects TRBV9 to TRBJ2-5; 8 nucleotides match TRBD2. CDR3 length equals 15 residues. The ends lost 4 bases at V and 1 base at J; junction bases unmatched: 6. Germline loops: CDR1 SGDLS, CDR2 YYNGEE. CDR3 amino acids: CASSPSGGRQETQYF. Written as DNA, the CDR3 is TGTGCCAGCAGCCCTTCGGGGGGGCGCCAAGAGACCCAGTACTTC.

This chain's CDR3 is CASSVGLKDNEQFF. The CDR3 nucleotides are TGTGCCAGCAGCGTAGGATTGAAGGACAATGAGCAGTTCTTC. This chain uses TRBV9 with TRBJ2-1; the D is unclear. The CDR3 has 14 amino acids. V was clipped by 0 bases and J by 5 bases, with 9 bases between them. Germline loops: CDR1 SGDLS, CDR2 YYNGEE.

The chain couples TRBV7-9 to TRBJ2-4; a possible D gene is TRBD2 (6 bases). With 8 bases removed from V and 6 bases from J, the gap between germline ends came to 11 bases. CDR1 SEHNR and CDR2 FQNEAQ come from the germline V gene (reference sequence). The CDR3 is 12 amino acids. As DNA, the CDR3 is TGTGCCAGCGGAGGGCCGGGAAACATTCAGTACTTC. This gives the protein CASGGPGNIQYF.

This sequence joins TRBV7-9 and TRBJ2-3, with D possibly TRBD2 on 6 matching bases. Trimming pared 4 bases from V and 4 bases from J, leaving 21 bases between. Germline V gene lookup returns CDR1 SEHNR and CDR2 FQNEAQ (reference sequence). The CDR3 length is 17 residues. Written as DNA, the CDR3 is TGTGCCAGCAGCTCTGCCTCTCGGGGGAGCTTGGCAGATACGCAGTATTTT. Amino acid sequence: CASSSASRGSLADTQYF.

The chain uses TRBV5-4 and TRBJ2-1; 14 positions agree with TRBD2. In germline, CDR1 is SGHNT, CDR2 YYREEE (reference sequence). The V and J ends lost 0 bases and 9 bases, in that order; junction bases with no gene match: 5. The CDR3 is 16 residues long. The chain's CDR3 is CASSLGGLAGEGEQFF. The CDR3 nucleotides read TGTGCCAGCAGCTTGGGGGGACTAGCGGGAGAAGGTGAGCAGTTCTTC.

The chain links TRBV5-4 to TRBJ2-3; 11 nucleotides match TRBD2. Unmatched junction bases numbered 8, after V lost 4 bases and J lost 4 bases. Per the germline V gene, CDR1 is SGHNT and CDR2 is YYREEE (reference sequence). The CDR3 length is 16 residues. CDR3 protein: CASSLGLAGSADTQYF. The CDR3 nucleotides read TGTGCCAGCAGCCTTGGACTAGCGGGTTCGGCAGATACGCAGTATTTT. Drawing the rest from reference TRBV5-4 and TRBJ2-3, the complete variable domain is ETGVTQSPTHLIKTRGQQVTLRCSSQSGHNTVSWYQQALGQGPQFIFQYYREEENGRGNFPPRFSGLQFPNYSSELNVNALELDDSALYLCASSLGLAGSADTQYFGPGTRLTVL.

This chain links TRBV7-3 with TRBJ1-6; tentatively, D is TRBD1 (6 bases). The germline gives CDR1 SGHTA, CDR2 FQGTGA. CDR3 length: 15 amino acids. V shed 4 bases and J shed 0 bases, with 7 bases lying between them. The CDR3 DNA reads as TGTGCCAGCAGCTCGGACAGCTCCTATAATTCACCCCTCCACTTT. It is translated as CASSSDSSYNSPLHF.

The chain couples TRBV5-4 to TRBJ2-5; D tentatively fits TRBD1 or TRBD2 (5 bases each). The germline V gene encodes CDR1 SGHNT and CDR2 YYREEE (reference sequence). This CDR3 has 14 amino acids. V was clipped by 4 bases and J by 6 bases, with 16 bases between them. The CDR3, as DNA: TGTGCCAGCAGCCTTCTGGGGGAAAAGAAGACCCAGTACTTC. Translation gives CASSLLGEKKTQYF.

The genes are TRBV4-1 and TRBJ1-1, with D possibly TRBD1 on 6 matching bases. V was pared by 3 bases and J by 1 base, with 9 bases between. CDR3 size: 14 residues. The germline V gene has CDR1 MGHRA and CDR2 YSYEKL. The CDR3 DNA reads TGCGCCAGCAGCCAGATCAGGGGGAACACTGAAGCTTTCTTT. The encoded protein is CASSQIRGNTEAFF.

This chain connects TRBV27 to TRBJ2-6; unclear D gene. The V gene lost 0 bases and the J gene lost 2 bases, with 5 bases spanning the gap. The germline CDR1 and CDR2 sequences are MNHEY and SMNVEV (reference sequence). This CDR3 has 15 amino acids. In DNA form, the CDR3 reads TGTGCCAGCAGTTTATCCGCTCCTGGGGCCAACGTCCTGACTTTC. As protein: CASSLSAPGANVLTF.